One and the same sample provided the 10 T cell receptor beta chains below, sequenced in a study of identical twins. TCRdb re-analysed the 5' RACE reads in MiXCR, keeping a single row per CDR3 protein. This table holds over 600,000 distinct CDR3 sequences, about 20% found once. The same specimen was also included in a second study, on T cells expressing NK-cell markers.

The sample consisted of PBMCs. These receptors were taken from a woman aged 18 to 35 in good health.

The rearrangement joins TRBV5-1 to TRBJ1-2; 8 nucleotides match TRBD1. Germline CDR1 SGHRS, CDR2 YFSETQ. This CDR3 has 15 amino acids. V was clipped by 2 bases and J by 2 bases; unmatched bases: 5. The CDR3 sequence is CASSFGQGQNYGYTF. DNA of the CDR3: TGCGCCAGCAGCTTCGGACAGGGACAAAACTATGGCTACACCTTC.

V and J are TRBV10-3 and TRBJ2-6, with 8 bases lining up with TRBD2. With V trimmed by 6 bases and J by 0 bases, 7 bases remained unmatched. The CDR3 is made up of 17 amino acids. Germline values: CDR1 ENHRY, CDR2 SYGVKD. This chain's CDR3 is CAIRASRGVSGANVLTF. DNA for the CDR3: TGTGCCATCAGGGCCTCGCGGGGGGTCTCTGGGGCCAACGTCCTGACTTTC.

The chain links TRBV20-1 to TRBJ1-3; possible D gene TRBD1, 6 bases. Germline loops: CDR1 DFQATT, CDR2 SNEGSKA (reference sequence). CDR3 length: 13 amino acids. V was trimmed by 5 bases and J by 2 bases, leaving 10 bases between them. CDR3 residues: CSAPQGTGNTIYF. The CDR3, as DNA: TGCAGTGCTCCCCAGGGGACTGGAAACACCATATATTTT.

The table lists this clonotype with a few counts. The chain is built from TRBV20-1 and TRBJ1-1; no reliable D call. V was pared by 4 bases and J by 6 bases, with 15 bases between. The CDR3 spans 13 residues. Germline-derived CDR1 and CDR2 are DFQATT and SNEGSKA (reference sequence). The CDR3, as DNA: TGCAGTGCTACCAGGAGGAGCAGTTCTGAAGCTTTCTTT. Amino acid sequence: CSATRRSSSEAFF.

The rearrangement joins TRBV20-1 to TRBJ2-7, with TRBD2 matching over 9 bases. CDR1 and CDR2 from the germline V gene are DFQATT and SNEGSKA (reference sequence). The V segment lost 5 bases and the J segment 3 bases; nucleotides outside the gene matches: 5. The CDR3 is 13 amino acids. DNA of the CDR3: TGCAGTGCTCGTGGGACTAGCTACTACGAGCAGTACTTC. It codes for CSARGTSYYEQYF.

The V and J genes are TRBV6-5 and TRBJ2-1; D gene uncertain. V gave up 3 bases and J gave up 9 bases, with 9 bases separating them. The CDR3 has 12 amino acids. The germline CDR1 and CDR2 sequences are MNHEY and SVGAGI. The CDR3 spells CASSYRLGEQFF. Written as DNA, the CDR3 is TGTGCCAGCAGTTATCGCCTTGGTGAGCAGTTCTTC.

The CDR3, as DNA: TGTGCCATCAGTATTTCGGGTAATGAGCAGTTCTTC. This encodes CAISISGNEQFF. This rearrangement joins TRBV10-3 to TRBJ2-1; unclear D gene. The germline V and J ends were trimmed by 5 bases and 7 bases, with 9 bases remaining between them. The CDR3 totals 12 residues. Germline CDR1 is ENHRY and CDR2 is SYGVKD.

The rearrangement links TRBV5-1 to TRBJ2-2; D gene unclear. The ends were cut back, 6 bases at V and 6 bases at J, with 9 bases in the middle. The CDR3 sequence is 12 residues long. The germline CDR1 and CDR2 sequences are SGHRS and YFSETQ. The CDR3 loop reads CASNQEPGELFF. CDR3 nucleotides: TGCGCCAGCAACCAGGAGCCCGGGGAGCTGTTTTTT. Based on the CDR3 plus reference TRBV5-1 and TRBJ2-2, the full variable domain is KAGVTQTPRYLIKTRGQQVTLSCSPISGHRSVSWYQQTPGQGLQFLFEYFSETQRNKGNFPGRFSGRQFSNSRSEMNVSTLELGDSALYLCASNQEPGELFFGEGSRLTVL.

The sample holds a few counts of this clonotype. The rearrangement links TRBV11-1 to TRBJ2-1, with 15 bases lining up with TRBD2. V gave up 5 bases and J gave up 0 bases; unmatched junction bases: 11. CDR3 size: 20 residues. Per germline, CDR1 SGHAT and CDR2 FQDESV (reference sequence). In DNA form, the CDR3 reads TGTGCCAGCAGCATACAGGGACTAGCGGGAGGTGGAAGCTCCTACAATGAGCAGTTCTTC. As protein: CASSIQGLAGGGSSYNEQFF. Using reference TRBV11-1 and TRBJ2-1 for the parts outside the CDR3, the full variable domain is EAEVAQSPRYKITEKSQAVAFWCDPISGHATLYWYRQILGQGPELLVQFQDESVVDDSQLPKDRFSAERLKGVDSTLKIQPAELGDSAMYLCASSIQGLAGGGSSYNEQFFGPGTRLTVL.

This clonotype was seen more than once but under ten times. The gene calls are TRBV10-3 and TRBJ2-7; no firm D call. CDR3 length equals 12 residues. V shed 2 bases and J shed 2 bases, with 4 bases lying between them. In germline, CDR1 is ENHRY, CDR2 SYGVKD. CDR3 in amino acids: CAISENAYEQYF. Written as DNA, the CDR3 is TGTGCCATCAGTGAGAACGCCTACGAGCAGTACTTC.